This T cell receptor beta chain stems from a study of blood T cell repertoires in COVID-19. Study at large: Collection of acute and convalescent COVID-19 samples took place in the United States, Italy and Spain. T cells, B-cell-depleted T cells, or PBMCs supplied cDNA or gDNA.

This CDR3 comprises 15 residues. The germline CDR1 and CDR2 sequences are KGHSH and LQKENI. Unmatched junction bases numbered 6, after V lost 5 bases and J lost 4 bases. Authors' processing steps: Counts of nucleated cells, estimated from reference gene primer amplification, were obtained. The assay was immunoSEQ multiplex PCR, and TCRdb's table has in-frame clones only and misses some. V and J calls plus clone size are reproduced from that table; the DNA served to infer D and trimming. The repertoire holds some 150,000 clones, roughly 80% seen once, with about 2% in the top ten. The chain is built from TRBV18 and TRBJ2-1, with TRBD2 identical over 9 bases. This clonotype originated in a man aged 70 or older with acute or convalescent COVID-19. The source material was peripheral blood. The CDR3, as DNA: TGTGCCAGCTCAGACCCTAGCGGGGCATACAATGAGCAGTTCTTC. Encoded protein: CASSDPSGAYNEQFF.